Listed below are T cell receptor beta chains from one sample, sequenced in a study of shared clonotypes between healthy human individuals. Clones were read by immunoSEQ multiplex PCR, and TCRdb kept only the in-frame ones, dropping some. The sample records roughly 850,000 clones, approximately 97% being singletons. The sample consisted of naive CD8+ T cells sorted from blood. The source of these receptors is a man aged 25-45 years in good health. Both conserved end residues are part of each CDR3. The D gene is left open where the match is weak. Clone size is given for some rows only: seen once, a few or many times, or a class if the clone is expanded.

length: 17
size: -
V: TRBV7-6
D: TRBD2
J: TRBJ2-1
CDR3: CASSLALGLAGVGEQFF
DNA: TGTGCCAGCAGCTTAGCGCTCGGACTAGCGGGAGTAGGTGAGCAGTTCTTC

length: 10
size: once
V: TRBV29-1
D: -
J: TRBJ2-1
CDR3: CSVQQEKQFF
DNA: TGCAGCGTTCAACAGGAAAAGCAGTTCTTC

length: 16
size: -
V: TRBV4-1
D: -
J: TRBJ1-2
CDR3: CASSQDPTGRDYGYTF
DNA: TGCGCCAGCAGCCAAGACCCCACCGGACGGGACTATGGCTACACCTTC

length: 13
size: -
V: TRBV9
D: -
J: TRBJ2-5
CDR3: CASSVVNSETQYF
DNA: TGTGCCAGCAGCGTAGTAAACTCCGAGACCCAGTACTTC

length: 15
size: -
V: TRBV21-1
D: -
J: TRBJ1-4
CDR3: CASSRTGAGNEKLFF
DNA: TGTGCCAGCAGCAGAACAGGGGCGGGTAATGAAAAACTGTTTTTT

length: 14
size: -
V: TRBV15
D: -
J: TRBJ2-2
CDR3: CAIRQGRGTGELFF
DNA: TGTGCCATCCGACAAGGCAGAGGTACCGGGGAGCTGTTTTTT

length: 18
size: -
V: TRBV4-3
D: TRBD2
J: TRBJ2-2
CDR3: CASSQGVRTSENTGELFF
DNA: TGCGCCAGCAGCCAAGGGGTCAGGACTAGCGAGAACACCGGGGAGCTGTTTTTT

length: 14
size: -
V: TRBV29-1
D: -
J: TRBJ2-5
CDR3: CSVEGGDGQETQYF
DNA: TGCAGCGTTGAGGGGGGAGATGGCCAAGAGACCCAGTACTTC

length: 13
size: -
V: TRBV6-5
D: -
J: TRBJ1-2
CDR3: CASSYGEAYGYTF
DNA: TGTGCCAGCAGCTATGGAGAAGCGTATGGCTACACCTTC

length: 16
size: once
V: TRBV28
D: -
J: TRBJ1-4
CDR3: CASSRTTGAGPEKLFF
DNA: TGTGCCAGCAGTCGTACGACCGGGGCAGGCCCCGAAAAACTGTTTTTT

length: 15
size: -
V: TRBV19
D: -
J: TRBJ2-3
CDR3: CASSPQRFSTDTQYF
DNA: TGTGCCAGTAGTCCGCAGCGTTTTAGCACAGATACGCAGTATTTT

length: 15
size: -
V: TRBV29-1
D: -
J: TRBJ2-2
CDR3: CSVDPSGTNTGELFF
DNA: TGCAGCGTTGACCCTTCGGGTACGAACACCGGGGAGCTGTTTTTT

length: 18
size: once
V: TRBV7-9
D: TRBD2
J: TRBJ2-2
CDR3: CASSLPGTRSMNTGELFF
DNA: TGTGCCAGCAGCTTACCAGGGACTAGGTCCATGAACACCGGGGAGCTGTTTTTT

length: 15
size: -
V: TRBV7-9
D: -
J: TRBJ2-5
CDR3: CASSSPLTDEETQYF
DNA: TGTGCCAGCAGCTCCCCTTTGACAGACGAAGAGACCCAGTACTTC

length: 16
size: -
V: TRBV4-1
D: TRBD1
J: TRBJ2-7
CDR3: CASSQGPGQGAWEQYF
DNA: TGCGCCAGCAGCCAAGGACCGGGACAGGGGGCTTGGGAGCAGTACTTC

length: 13
size: -
V: TRBV29-1
D: TRBD2
J: TRBJ2-1
CDR3: CSAVVAGYNEQFF
DNA: TGCAGCGCCGTGGTAGCGGGATACAATGAGCAGTTCTTC

length: 17
size: -
V: TRBV4-1
D: TRBD2
J: TRBJ2-7
CDR3: CASSQEMALAGTYEQYF
DNA: TGCGCCAGCAGCCAAGAGATGGCTCTAGCGGGAACCTACGAGCAGTACTTC

length: 13
size: -
V: TRBV7-9
D: -
J: TRBJ2-1
CDR3: CASSLPLGNEQFF
DNA: TGTGCCAGCAGCTTACCGCTCGGAAATGAGCAGTTCTTC

length: 14
size: -
V: TRBV29-1
D: -
J: TRBJ2-2
CDR3: CSALDWSDTGELFF
DNA: TGCAGTGCACTAGACTGGTCGGACACCGGGGAGCTGTTTTTT

length: 15
size: -
V: TRBV5-4
D: -
J: TRBJ2-7
CDR3: CASSLAARDIYEQYF
DNA: TGTGCCAGCAGTTTGGCGGCCAGGGACATCTACGAGCAGTACTTC

length: 12
size: -
V: TRBV5-6
D: TRBD2
J: TRBJ2-1
CDR3: CASSGGTSGQFF
DNA: TGTGCCAGCAGCGGAGGGACTAGCGGGCAGTTCTTC

length: 15
size: -
V: TRBV7-7
D: TRBD1
J: TRBJ2-5
CDR3: CASSCFRGNQETQYF
DNA: TGTGCCAGCAGCTGTTTCAGGGGGAACCAAGAGACCCAGTACTTC

length: 13
size: -
V: TRBV13
D: -
J: TRBJ2-7
CDR3: CASSPGAANEQYF
DNA: TGTGCCAGCTCCCCGGGGGCTGCCAACGAGCAGTACTTC

length: 15
size: -
V: TRBV18
D: -
J: TRBJ2-1
CDR3: CASSPEQRAYNEQFF
DNA: TGTGCCAGCTCACCAGAACAGCGAGCCTACAATGAGCAGTTCTTC

length: 19
size: -
V: TRBV7-9
D: TRBD2
J: TRBJ2-1
CDR3: CASSSLLPIAGRSYNEQFF
DNA: TGTGCCAGCAGCTCCTTGTTACCAATAGCGGGACGCTCCTACAATGAGCAGTTCTTC

length: 14
size: -
V: TRBV7-6
D: TRBD2
J: TRBJ2-1
CDR3: CASSGTSGSNEQFF
DNA: TGTGCCAGCAGCGGGACTAGCGGGAGCAATGAGCAGTTCTTC

length: 14
size: -
V: TRBV14
D: -
J: TRBJ2-2
CDR3: CASSHTGYTGELFF
DNA: TGTGCCAGCAGCCATACAGGGTACACCGGGGAGCTGTTTTTT

length: 15
size: -
V: TRBV10-2
D: TRBD1
J: TRBJ2-7
CDR3: CASSEPPGQGYEQYF
DNA: TGCGCCAGCAGTGAGCCTCCGGGACAGGGGTACGAGCAGTACTTC

length: 16
size: -
V: TRBV2
D: -
J: TRBJ1-5
CDR3: CASSAYATLSNQPQHF
DNA: TGTGCCAGCAGTGCGTACGCCACCCTTAGCAATCAGCCCCAGCATTTT

length: 15
size: -
V: TRBV7-2
D: TRBD2
J: TRBJ2-1
CDR3: CASSFTGLAGNEQFF
DNA: TGTGCCAGCAGCTTTACAGGACTAGCGGGGAATGAGCAGTTCTTC

length: 13
size: -
V: TRBV29-1
D: -
J: TRBJ1-4
CDR3: CSVEDRAKEKLFF
DNA: TGCAGCGTTGAAGACAGGGCGAAAGAAAAACTGTTTTTT

length: 15
size: -
V: TRBV6-5
D: TRBD2
J: TRBJ2-1
CDR3: CASSRLAGGRNEQFF
DNA: TGTGCCAGCAGTCGCCTAGCGGGAGGCCGGAATGAGCAGTTCTTC

length: 13
size: -
V: TRBV6-5
D: TRBD2
J: TRBJ2-7
CDR3: CASGEGHSYEQYF
DNA: TGTGCCAGCGGGGAGGGTCATTCCTACGAGCAGTACTTC

length: 16
size: few
V: TRBV9
D: -
J: TRBJ2-7
CDR3: CASSPKVTAHSYEQYF
DNA: TGTGCCAGCAGCCCTAAAGTGACAGCTCACTCCTACGAGCAGTACTTC

length: 16
size: -
V: TRBV11-2
D: TRBD1
J: TRBJ1-1
CDR3: CASSLPWTGQETEAFF
DNA: TGTGCCAGCAGCTTACCCTGGACAGGGCAGGAGACTGAAGCTTTCTTT

length: 13
size: -
V: TRBV29-1
D: -
J: TRBJ2-7
CDR3: CSGSTAAPYEQYF
DNA: TGCAGCGGAAGTACAGCTGCACCCTACGAGCAGTACTTC

length: 13
size: -
V: TRBV12-1
D: -
J: TRBJ2-7
CDR3: CASSSNRAYEQYF
DNA: TGTGCCAGCAGCTCAAACAGGGCCTACGAGCAGTACTTC

length: 15
size: -
V: TRBV7-9
D: TRBD2
J: TRBJ2-1
CDR3: CASSLGGAGGNEQFF
DNA: TGTGCCAGCAGCTTAGGGGGTGCGGGAGGGAATGAGCAGTTCTTC

length: 16
size: -
V: TRBV6-5
D: -
J: TRBJ1-2
CDR3: CASSYGAGGSLDGYTF
DNA: TGTGCCAGCAGTTACGGCGCGGGGGGAAGTTTGGATGGCTACACCTTC

length: 11
size: -
V: TRBV28
D: -
J: TRBJ2-7
CDR3: CASSWTDEQYF
DNA: TGTGCCAGCAGTTGGACAGACGAGCAGTACTTC

length: 14
size: -
V: TRBV4-3
D: TRBD1
J: TRBJ2-7
CDR3: CASSQDRDTYEQYF
DNA: TGCGCCAGCAGCCAGGACAGGGACACCTACGAGCAGTACTTC

length: 14
size: -
V: TRBV29-1
D: -
J: TRBJ2-6
CDR3: CSVEETAGANVLTF
DNA: TGCAGCGTTGAGGAGACAGCTGGGGCCAACGTCCTGACTTTC

length: 15
size: -
V: TRBV28
D: -
J: TRBJ2-7
CDR3: CASSLPRERGYEQYF
DNA: TGTGCCAGCAGTTTACCACGAGAAAGAGGGTACGAGCAGTACTTC

length: 15
size: -
V: TRBV10-3
D: -
J: TRBJ1-4
CDR3: CAISESTANNEKLFF
DNA: TGTGCCATCAGTGAGTCGACGGCAAATAATGAAAAACTGTTTTTT

length: 15
size: once
V: TRBV4-1
D: TRBD1
J: TRBJ2-7
CDR3: CASSYQGAESYEQYF
DNA: TGCGCCAGCAGCTATCAGGGGGCGGAGAGCTACGAGCAGTACTTC

length: 16
size: -
V: TRBV7-9
D: TRBD1
J: TRBJ2-1
CDR3: CASSSTGTGDNNEQFF
DNA: TGTGCCAGCAGCTCAACCGGGACAGGGGATAACAATGAGCAGTTCTTC

length: 16
size: -
V: TRBV10-2
D: -
J: TRBJ2-1
CDR3: CASHKEGSDSYNEQFF
DNA: TGCGCCAGCCATAAGGAGGGTAGTGATTCCTACAATGAGCAGTTCTTC

length: 14
size: once
V: TRBV7-9
D: -
J: TRBJ2-7
CDR3: CASSPTVGTYEQYF
DNA: TGTGCCAGCAGCCCTACGGTGGGGACCTACGAGCAGTACTTC

length: 16
size: -
V: TRBV27
D: -
J: TRBJ2-7
CDR3: CASSRLAPLASYEQYF
DNA: TGTGCCAGCAGCCGGCTAGCGCCACTGGCCTCCTACGAGCAGTACTTC

length: 13
size: -
V: TRBV9
D: -
J: TRBJ2-7
CDR3: CASSVGSSYEQYF
DNA: TGTGCCAGCAGCGTAGGGTCCTCCTACGAGCAGTACTTC

length: 11
size: -
V: TRBV5-4
D: -
J: TRBJ2-1
CDR3: CASSRSYEQFF
DNA: TGTGCCAGCAGCCGGAGTTACGAGCAGTTCTTC

length: 16
size: -
V: TRBV9
D: TRBD1
J: TRBJ2-1
CDR3: CASSANPGQTYNEQFF
DNA: TGTGCCAGCAGCGCAAATCCGGGACAGACCTACAATGAGCAGTTCTTC

length: 14
size: -
V: TRBV5-1
D: -
J: TRBJ2-7
CDR3: CASSPGDTIYEQYF
DNA: TGCGCCAGCAGCCCGGGGGACACCATCTACGAGCAGTACTTC

length: 14
size: -
V: TRBV9
D: -
J: TRBJ1-3
CDR3: CASSPLGSGNTIYF
DNA: TGTGCCAGCAGCCCCCTCGGCTCTGGAAACACCATATATTTT